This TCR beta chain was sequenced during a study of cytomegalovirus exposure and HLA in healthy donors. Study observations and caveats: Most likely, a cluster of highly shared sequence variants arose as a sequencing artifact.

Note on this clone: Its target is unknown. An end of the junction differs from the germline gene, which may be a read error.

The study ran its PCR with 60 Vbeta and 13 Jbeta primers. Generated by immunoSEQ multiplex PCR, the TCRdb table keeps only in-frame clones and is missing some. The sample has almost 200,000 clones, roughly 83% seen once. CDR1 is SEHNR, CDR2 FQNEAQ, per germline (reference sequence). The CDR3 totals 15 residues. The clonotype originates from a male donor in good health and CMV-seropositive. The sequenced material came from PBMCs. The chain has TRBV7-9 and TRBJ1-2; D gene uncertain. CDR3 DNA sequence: TGTTCCAGCAGCTTACATGGAGAGGGATGGTATGGCTACACCTTC. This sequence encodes CSSSLHGEGWYGYTF.